What follows describes a single TCR beta chain. The antigen is unknown. The data are from a study of blood T cells in healthy people across ages. The study, taken as a whole, reports: Roughly linear age-related decline in beta diversity appeared, significant by age approximately 41.

For every donor, a draw yielded around 10 milliliters of peripheral blood. Per-sample PBMC isolation yielded at least 6.5 million cells. This CDR3 region has 13 residues. V was shortened by 7 bases and J by 7 bases, with 14 bases between the two germline ends. With a J-beta primer mix and a sample-barcoded 5' primer, a second PCR ran about 7 to 12 cycles. The template-switch adaptor was a 5' adaptor with 12 random nucleotides. It tagged each cDNA molecule. One entry per CDR3 protein, called by TCRdb with MiXCR from the 5' RACE reads. The table shows about 1,500,000 distinct CDR3 sequences, with 28% occurring only once.

This TCR came from a woman in her twenties or thirties in good health. This chain connects TRBV12-3 or TRBV12-4 to TRBJ2-1; D is possibly TRBD1 (5 bases). Sequencing input: blood. The CDR3, as DNA: TGTGCCAGCATCATTTCAGGGTTTAATGAGCAGTTCTTC. Amino acid sequence: CASIISGFNEQFF.